Below are 19 T cell receptor beta chains sequenced from a single sample in a study of blood T cell repertoires in COVID-19. The assay was immunoSEQ multiplex PCR, and TCRdb's table has in-frame clones only and misses some. This table holds hundreds of thousands of clones, around 90% found once. The specimen was PBMCs or T cells enriched from blood (not recorded which). Receptors originate from a woman aged 45 to 65 who had recovered from COVID-19.

The V and J genes are TRBV5-1 and TRBJ2-7; weak D call: TRBD2 (6 bases). Germline V gives CDR1 SGHRS, CDR2 YFSETQ. CDR3 length equals 14 residues. V was trimmed by 0 bases and J by 0 bases, leaving 7 bases between them. CDR3 loop: CASSLAGSSYEQYF. In DNA, the CDR3 is TGCGCCAGCAGCTTGGCCGGGAGCTCCTACGAGCAGTACTTC.

The chain is built from TRBV30 and TRBJ1-5; 7 bases match TRBD1. The CDR3 is 12 residues long. Germline lookup yields CDR1 GTSNPN and CDR2 SVGIG (reference sequence). Trimming removed 5 bases from V and 4 bases from J; junction bases left unmatched: 2. The CDR3 spells CAWGTENQPQHF. The CDR3 DNA reads as TGTGCCTGGGGGACAGAAAATCAGCCCCAGCATTTT. The full variable domain, its missing parts supplied by reference TRBV30 and TRBJ1-5, is SQTIHQWPATLVQPVGSPLSLECTVEGTSNPNLYWYRQAAGRGLQLLFYSVGIGQISSEVPQNLSASRPQDRQFILSSKKLLLSDSGFYLCAWGTENQPQHFGDGTRLSIL.

The V and J genes are TRBV6-5 and TRBJ1-6; 7 bases fit TRBD1. The CDR3 is 14 amino acids. V was clipped by 10 bases and J by 7 bases; unmatched bases: 10. CDR1 is MNHEY, CDR2 SVGAGI, per germline. The chain's CDR3 is CANRDRDRNSPLHF. CDR3 sequence (DNA): TGTGCCAACCGAGACCGGGACAGAAATTCACCCCTCCACTTT.

This chain links TRBV5-6 with TRBJ1-1; 10 bases are a match to TRBD1. V lost 3 bases and J lost 2; bases outside the gene matches: 10. CDR1 and CDR2 (germline): SGHDT, YYEEEE. The CDR3 is 17 amino acids. The CDR3 protein is CASSSRSWTGGNTEAFF. The CDR3 DNA reads TGTGCCAGCAGCTCACGTTCCTGGACAGGGGGAAACACTGAAGCTTTCTTT.

CDR3 coding DNA: TGTGCCAGCAGTATGCAGACAGGGGGCAGGGAAAAACTGTTTTTT. Translating it yields CASSMQTGGREKLFF. This rearrangement joins TRBV28 to TRBJ1-4; 10 bases fit TRBD1. CDR3 length: 15 residues. V trimming: 5 bases; J trimming: 8 bases; junction bases outside the gene matches: 8. Germline CDR1 MDHEN, CDR2 SYDVKM. Together with reference TRBV28 and TRBJ1-4, the CDR3 gives the full variable domain: DVKVTQSSRYLVKRTGEKVFLECVQDMDHENMFWYRQDPGLGLRLIYFSYDVKMKEKGDIPEGYSVSREKKERFSLILESASTNQTSMYLCASSMQTGGREKLFFGSGTQLSVL.

The V gene is TRBV27, the J gene TRBJ1-5, with a tentative D call TRBD1 (6 bases). Germline V gives CDR1 MNHEY, CDR2 SMNVEV (reference sequence). CDR3 length: 18 residues. Trimming cost V 4 bases and J 0 bases, with 19 bases left between them. As DNA, the CDR3 is TGTGCCAGCAGTTCATTCGAAGGCGCGGGGGCTAGCAATCAGCCCCAGCATTTT. Its translation is CASSSFEGAGASNQPQHF.

This chain links TRBV3-1 (or the pseudogene TRBV3-2) with TRBJ2-7; 7 positions match TRBD1. V lost 2 bases, J lost 5 bases, and 9 bases stayed unmatched. CDR1 and CDR2 from the germline V gene are LGHDT and YNNKEL (reference sequence). The CDR3 loop spans 15 amino acids. DNA for the CDR3: TGTGCCAGCAGCCAAAGGGGGCAGGGCGGACACGAGCAGTACTTC. Its translation is CASSQRGQGGHEQYF.

V and J are TRBV4-3 and TRBJ2-3; D unresolved. The V gene lost 1 base and the J gene lost 1 base, with 12 bases spanning the gap. Germline values: CDR1 LGHNA, CDR2 YSLEER. The CDR3 contains 16 residues. The CDR3 is CASSQGAKAGTDTQYF. CDR3 DNA: TGCGCCAGCAGCCAAGGTGCCAAGGCGGGCACAGATACGCAGTATTTT.

The chain's CDR3 is CASGREPYEQYF. Here the CDR3 DNA reads TGTGCTTCCGGCCGGGAACCCTACGAGCAGTACTTC. V is TRBV7-9 and J is TRBJ2-7; possible D gene TRBD2, 5 bases. CDR1 SEHNR and CDR2 FQNEAQ come from the germline V gene (reference sequence). The CDR3 loop spans 12 amino acids.

V usage is TRBV28 and J usage is TRBJ1-3; 8 bases line up with TRBD1. V was clipped by 4 bases and J by 1 base; unmatched bases: 9. The CDR3 has 17 residues. Germline V CDR1 and CDR2: MDHEN, SYDVKM. The CDR3 nucleotides are TGTGCCAGCAGTTACCCTCAGGGGGCAGCTTCTGGAAACACCATATATTTT. Its translation: CASSYPQGAASGNTIYF.

This clone occurred once. The rearrangement links TRBV4-1 to TRBJ2-1; a possible D gene is TRBD1 (6 bases). Trimming left V 2 bases short and J 4 bases short, with 21 bases between. Germline CDR1 and CDR2: MGHRA and YSYEKL. The CDR3 is 18 residues long. In DNA, the CDR3 is TGCGCCAGCAGCCAACTCTTCCTTCAGGGGTACCCTTACAATGAGCAGTTCTTC. Translated, it gives CASSQLFLQGYPYNEQFF.

In DNA form, the CDR3 reads TGCGCCAGCAGCCAAGATTTAGCGGGAGGCCGGGGGGGCAAAGAGACCCAGTACTTC. Its translation is CASSQDLAGGRGGKETQYF. The chain employs TRBV4-1 and TRBJ2-5; 10 bases are shared with TRBD2. The trim removed 0 bases at V and 3 bases at J, leaving 13 bases unmatched. Germline V CDR1 and CDR2: MGHRA, YSYEKL. The CDR3 spans 19 residues.

The chain links TRBV5-5 to TRBJ1-1; D not resolved. CDR1 is SGHKS, CDR2 YYEKEE, per germline (reference sequence). CDR3 length: 16 residues. The germline V and J ends were trimmed by 0 bases and 1 base, with 13 bases remaining between them. CDR3 DNA: TGTGCCAGCAGCTTGGTTTCCGGTCGCACGAACACTGAAGCTTTCTTT. It is translated as CASSLVSGRTNTEAFF.

This chain links TRBV7-3 with TRBJ2-6; TRBD1 is a possible D gene (5 bases). Germline loops: CDR1 SGHTA, CDR2 FQGTGA. V lost 0 bases to trimming and J lost 2 bases, with 8 bases between them. This CDR3 has 16 residues. The CDR3 nucleotides are TGTGCCAGCAGCTTAACGGGCAGGGCTGGGGCCAACGTCCTGACTTTC. Translation gives CASSLTGRAGANVLTF.

The chain combines TRBV5-4 with TRBJ1-5; D perhaps matches TRBD1 (5 bases). The CDR3 is 13 residues long. Trimming left V 4 bases short and J 6 bases short, with 11 bases between. In germline, CDR1 is SGHNT, CDR2 YYREEE (reference sequence). The CDR3 reads CASSPGLGQPQHF. The CDR3 DNA reads TGTGCCAGCAGCCCAGGGTTGGGTCAGCCCCAGCATTTT.

This chain connects TRBV6-5 to TRBJ1-1, with 7 positions matching TRBD1. This CDR3 is 11 amino acids long. V shed 10 bases, J shed 7 bases, and the junction held 6 bases outside the gene matches. Germline-derived CDR1 and CDR2 are MNHEY and SVGAGI. CDR3 bases: TGTGCCACCAACAACAGGGGTGAAGCTTTCTTT. Protein product: CATNNRGEAFF.

V is TRBV4-2 and J is TRBJ1-2; 9 bases agree with TRBD1. Trimming took 1 base from V and 2 from J; bases not matched to a gene: 2. The germline CDR1 and CDR2 sequences are LGHNA and YNFKEQ. CDR3 size: 15 residues. In DNA, the CDR3 is TGTGCCAGCAGCCAAGGACAGGGGGTAAACTATGGCTACACCTTC. Protein product: CASSQGQGVNYGYTF.

V usage is TRBV4-1 and J usage is TRBJ2-2, with D uncertain. This CDR3 has 15 amino acids. From germline, CDR1 is MGHRA and CDR2 YSYEKL. Trimming took off 0 bases at V and 5 bases at J, with 10 bases between the two ends. CDR3: CASSQDTPRTGELFF. The CDR3 nucleotides are TGCGCCAGCAGCCAAGATACGCCGAGAACCGGGGAGCTGTTTTTT.

This chain links TRBV2 with TRBJ2-2; 8 nucleotides line up with TRBD1. The V and J ends lost 6 bases and 1 base, in that order; junction bases with no gene match: 1. Germline CDR1 is SNHLY and CDR2 is FYNNEI. This CDR3 contains 14 residues. This chain's CDR3 is CASRGTGNTGELFF. The CDR3 DNA reads as TGTGCCAGCAGGGGGACAGGGAACACCGGGGAGCTGTTTTTT.